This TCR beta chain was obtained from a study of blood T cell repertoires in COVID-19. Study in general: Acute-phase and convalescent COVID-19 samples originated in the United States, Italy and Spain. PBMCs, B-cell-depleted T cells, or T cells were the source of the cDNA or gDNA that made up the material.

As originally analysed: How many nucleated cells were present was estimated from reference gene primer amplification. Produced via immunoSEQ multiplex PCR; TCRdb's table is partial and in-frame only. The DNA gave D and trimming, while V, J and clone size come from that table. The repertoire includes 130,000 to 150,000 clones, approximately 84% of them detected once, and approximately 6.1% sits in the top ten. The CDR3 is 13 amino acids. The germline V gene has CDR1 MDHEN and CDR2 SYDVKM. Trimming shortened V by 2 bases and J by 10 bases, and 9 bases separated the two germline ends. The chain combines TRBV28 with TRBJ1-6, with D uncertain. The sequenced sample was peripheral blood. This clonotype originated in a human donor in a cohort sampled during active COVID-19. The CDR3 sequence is CASSLPRLSPLHF. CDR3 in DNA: TGTGCCAGCAGTTTACCCAGGTTATCACCCCTCCACTTT.